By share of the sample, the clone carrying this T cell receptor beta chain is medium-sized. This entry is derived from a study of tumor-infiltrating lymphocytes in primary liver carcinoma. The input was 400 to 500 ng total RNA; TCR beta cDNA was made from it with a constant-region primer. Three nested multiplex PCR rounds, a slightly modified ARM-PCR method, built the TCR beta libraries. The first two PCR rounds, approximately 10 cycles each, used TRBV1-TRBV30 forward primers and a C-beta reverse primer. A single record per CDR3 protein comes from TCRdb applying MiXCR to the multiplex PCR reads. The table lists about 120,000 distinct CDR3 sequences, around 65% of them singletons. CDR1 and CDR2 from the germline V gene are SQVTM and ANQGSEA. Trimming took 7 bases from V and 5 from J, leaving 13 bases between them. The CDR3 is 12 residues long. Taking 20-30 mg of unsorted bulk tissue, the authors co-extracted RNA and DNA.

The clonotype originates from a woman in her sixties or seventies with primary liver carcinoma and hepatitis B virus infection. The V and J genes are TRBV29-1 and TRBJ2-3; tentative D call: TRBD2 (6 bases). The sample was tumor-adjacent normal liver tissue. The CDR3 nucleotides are TGCAGCGCGACGACAGCGGGAGATACGCAGTATTTT. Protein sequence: CSATTAGDTQYF.